This T cell receptor (beta chain) was found in a study of beta chain features in type 1 diabetes. General study results and limits: TCRB CDR3s from Type 1 diabetes patients were moderately but significantly shorter in all four CD4+ subsets. Lower insertion and higher deletion counts appeared at VDJ junctions in type 1 diabetes patients. Compared to healthy donors, patients appeared to have naive, central memory and Treg TCRB repertoires that were more alike. Patients and controls would be equally affected if PCR favored shorter templates.

This clone was seen a handful of times. Its specificity is not known. In germline, CDR1 is MNHEY, CDR2 SVGAGI. Trimming took 4 bases from V and 0 from J, leaving 10 bases between them. CDR3 length: 14 amino acids. Sequencing targeted expressed TCRB transcripts, as all isolated RNA had been reverse transcribed. Assay: immunoSEQ multiplex PCR; the TCRdb copy retains only in-frame clones and omits some. The sample holds fewer than 55,000 clones, around 40% seen once. V gene TRBV6-5 combines with J gene TRBJ2-7, with D unclear. The specimen was Tregs from blood. This receptor was taken from a young man with type 1 diabetes. For the CDR3, the DNA is TGTGCCAGCAGTTTAACGCGGAGCTCCTACGAGCAGTACTTC. Protein: CASSLTRSSYEQYF.